The entry below describes one T cell receptor beta chain. In germline, CDR1 is SGHNT, CDR2 YYREEE (reference sequence). The length of the CDR3 is 16 residues. Germline trimming cut 4 bases from V and 7 bases from J; bases unmatched to any gene: 7. TCRdb's copy holds only in-frame clones and misses some; the assay was immunoSEQ multiplex PCR. The data hold some 150,000 clones, with 70% to 90% observed a single time. The sample originates from a study of blood T cell repertoires in COVID-19. Overall study: Collection of acute and convalescent COVID-19 samples took place in the United States, Italy and Spain. The analysed material was cDNA or gDNA that came from T cells, B-cell-depleted T cells, or PBMCs.

This sequence originates from a human donor with acute or convalescent COVID-19. The donor label of this sample is uncertain. Sequencing input: peripheral blood. The chain links TRBV5-4 to TRBJ2-4; 14 positions agree with TRBD2. The chain's CDR3 is CASSTRTSGRPNIQYF. The CDR3 DNA sequence: TGTGCCAGCAGCACCCGGACTAGCGGGAGGCCGAACATTCAGTACTTC.